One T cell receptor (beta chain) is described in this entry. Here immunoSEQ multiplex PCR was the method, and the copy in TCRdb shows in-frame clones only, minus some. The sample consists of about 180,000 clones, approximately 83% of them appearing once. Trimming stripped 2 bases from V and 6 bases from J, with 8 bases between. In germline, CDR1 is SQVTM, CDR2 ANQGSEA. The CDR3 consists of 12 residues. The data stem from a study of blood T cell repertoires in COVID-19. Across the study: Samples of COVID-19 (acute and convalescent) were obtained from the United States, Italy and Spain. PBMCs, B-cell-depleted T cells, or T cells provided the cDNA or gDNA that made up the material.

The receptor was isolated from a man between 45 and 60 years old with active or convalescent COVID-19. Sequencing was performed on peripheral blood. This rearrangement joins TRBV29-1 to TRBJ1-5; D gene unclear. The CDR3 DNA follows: TGCAGCGTTGAACAGGAGGGTCAGCCCCAGCATTTT. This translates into CSVEQEGQPQHF.